This is a list of T cell receptor beta chains from one sample in a study of shared clonotypes between healthy human individuals. Here immunoSEQ multiplex PCR was the method, and the copy in TCRdb shows in-frame clones only, minus some. Altogether a few hundred thousand clones are present, roughly 70% being singletons, with the ten largest covering approximately 10%. Sequencing was carried out using memory CD4+ T cells sorted from blood. The receptors come from a man aged 25 to 45 in good health. Both conserved end residues are part of each CDR3. Each record gives: J gene, clone size, V gene, D gene, CDR3 length, CDR3 DNA, CDR3 protein. D genes are given only for firm matches. Some rows mark clone size as missing; the rest say once, few, many or name a class of expanded clone.

TRBJ2-2 | NA | TRBV5-1 | NA | 13 | TGCGCCAGCACCAGGAACGAGCCCGGGGAGCTGTTTTTT | CASTRNEPGELFF
TRBJ2-3 | NA | TRBV30 | TRBD2 | 14 | TGTGCCTGGAGTGTAGGCCGGGAGGGGGATACGCAGTATTTT | CAWSVGREGDTQYF
TRBJ1-1 | NA | TRBV19 | NA | 15 | TGTGCCAGTAGTACCCAGGGATTTGCTAACACTGAAGCTTTCTTT | CASSTQGFANTEAFF
TRBJ2-7 | NA | TRBV19 | TRBD2 | 19 | TGTGCCAGTAGTCCGGGGATAGCGGGAGGGACCATACTTTCCTACGAGCAGTACTTC | CASSPGIAGGTILSYEQYF
TRBJ2-7 | NA | TRBV27 | NA | 16 | TGTGCCAGCAGTTTATCCGGGACCTCGCTGGCCTACGAGCAGTACTTC | CASSLSGTSLAYEQYF
TRBJ2-1 | NA | TRBV6-6 | NA | 13 | TGTGCCAGCAGTTCATTGGGCGCAAATGAGCAGTTCTTC | CASSSLGANEQFF
TRBJ2-1 | NA | TRBV5-4 | NA | 14 | TGTGCCGCCTCTTTTGCGGGATCCTACAATGAGCAGTTCTTC | CAASFAGSYNEQFF
TRBJ1-5 | NA | TRBV19 | NA | 16 | TGTGCCAGTAGCCACGGGACTGAGTATAGCAATCAGCCCCAGCATTTT | CASSHGTEYSNQPQHF
TRBJ1-2 | NA | TRBV6-9 | NA | 16 | TGTGCCAGCAGTACCGAACGTTACGGAAAGACCTATGGCTACACCTTC | CASSTERYGKTYGYTF
TRBJ2-6 | NA | TRBV5-1 | TRBD2 | 17 | TGCGCCAGCAGCCCTAGCGGGAGCGCGTCTGGGGCCAACGTCCTGACTTTC | CASSPSGSASGANVLTF
TRBJ1-2 | few | TRBV6-5 | TRBD1 | 14 | TGTGCCAGCAGTTACTCTTCTGGGACAGAAGGCTACACCTTC | CASSYSSGTEGYTF
TRBJ2-7 | NA | TRBV11-2 | NA | 14 | TGTGCCAGCAGCTTATTGGCAGGGAACTACGAGCAGTACTTC | CASSLLAGNYEQYF
TRBJ1-5 | few | TRBV28 | TRBD1 | 15 | TGTGCCAGCAGTCTCCAGGACAGGGGCAATCAGCCCCAGCATTTT | CASSLQDRGNQPQHF
TRBJ1-1 | NA | TRBV10-2 | NA | 14 | TGCGCCAGCAGAGAGGCTGGGGTAGGCACTGAAGCTTTCTTT | CASREAGVGTEAFF
TRBJ2-3 | NA | TRBV7-9 | NA | 14 | TGTGCCAGCAGCTTAGGGGCGAACACAGATACGCAGTATTTT | CASSLGANTDTQYF
TRBJ2-7 | NA | TRBV7-6 | NA | 13 | TGTGCCAGCGCGGGGGCCCGCGGGTACGAGCAGTACTTC | CASAGARGYEQYF
TRBJ2-7 | NA | TRBV25-1 | NA | 16 | TGTGCCAGCAGGGAATCAAGATCAGAGGGGTCTCAGGAGCAGTACTTC | CASRESRSEGSQEQYF
TRBJ2-1 | many | TRBV7-3 | TRBD1 | 14 | TGTGCCAGCAGCTTTGACAGGGGTTCCAATGAGCAGTTCTTC | CASSFDRGSNEQFF
TRBJ1-2 | NA | TRBV10-3 | NA | 13 | TGTGCCATCAGTGAGTCCGTCAGATATGGCTACACCTTC | CAISESVRYGYTF
TRBJ2-5 | NA | TRBV5-1 | NA | 15 | TGCGCCAGCAGCTTATTGAGCCAGTCCCAAGAGACCCAGTACTTC | CASSLLSQSQETQYF
TRBJ2-2 | NA | TRBV4-1 | NA | 15 | TGCGCCAGCAGCCACGCAAAGGGTCCCACCGGGGAGCTGTTTTTT | CASSHAKGPTGELFF
TRBJ1-5 | many | TRBV7-2 | TRBD1 | 13 | TGTGCCAGCAGCTACAGGGGTAATCAGCCCCAGCATTTT | CASSYRGNQPQHF
TRBJ1-3 | NA | TRBV7-2 | NA | 13 | TGTGCCAGCAGCGAGACCGGTGGAAACACCATATATTTT | CASSETGGNTIYF
TRBJ2-7 | NA | TRBV18 | NA | 16 | TGTGCCAGCTCACCTCTAGCGGGACAGGGCCCATACGAGCAGTACTTC | CASSPLAGQGPYEQYF
TRBJ2-1 | few | TRBV5-4 | NA | 12 | TGTGCCAGCAGCTTGGATCAGGGAGAGCAGTTCTTC | CASSLDQGEQFF
TRBJ2-1 | NA | TRBV11-3 | TRBD2 | 16 | TGTGCCAGCAGCTTATCCGGGACTAGCGGGATCAATGAGCAGTTCTTC | CASSLSGTSGINEQFF
TRBJ2-2 | once | TRBV7-3 | TRBD2 | 15 | TGTGCCAGCAGCCTACGGACTAGCGGGAACGGGGAGCTGTTTTTT | CASSLRTSGNGELFF
TRBJ2-1 | NA | TRBV7-2 | NA | 14 | TGTGCCAGCAGCCCCCAGGTGGTCCGCAATGAGCAGTTCTTC | CASSPQVVRNEQFF
TRBJ1-1 | many | TRBV25-1 | NA | 12 | TGTGCCAGCAGTGAACTTATCGGCGTAGCTTTCTTT | CASSELIGVAFF